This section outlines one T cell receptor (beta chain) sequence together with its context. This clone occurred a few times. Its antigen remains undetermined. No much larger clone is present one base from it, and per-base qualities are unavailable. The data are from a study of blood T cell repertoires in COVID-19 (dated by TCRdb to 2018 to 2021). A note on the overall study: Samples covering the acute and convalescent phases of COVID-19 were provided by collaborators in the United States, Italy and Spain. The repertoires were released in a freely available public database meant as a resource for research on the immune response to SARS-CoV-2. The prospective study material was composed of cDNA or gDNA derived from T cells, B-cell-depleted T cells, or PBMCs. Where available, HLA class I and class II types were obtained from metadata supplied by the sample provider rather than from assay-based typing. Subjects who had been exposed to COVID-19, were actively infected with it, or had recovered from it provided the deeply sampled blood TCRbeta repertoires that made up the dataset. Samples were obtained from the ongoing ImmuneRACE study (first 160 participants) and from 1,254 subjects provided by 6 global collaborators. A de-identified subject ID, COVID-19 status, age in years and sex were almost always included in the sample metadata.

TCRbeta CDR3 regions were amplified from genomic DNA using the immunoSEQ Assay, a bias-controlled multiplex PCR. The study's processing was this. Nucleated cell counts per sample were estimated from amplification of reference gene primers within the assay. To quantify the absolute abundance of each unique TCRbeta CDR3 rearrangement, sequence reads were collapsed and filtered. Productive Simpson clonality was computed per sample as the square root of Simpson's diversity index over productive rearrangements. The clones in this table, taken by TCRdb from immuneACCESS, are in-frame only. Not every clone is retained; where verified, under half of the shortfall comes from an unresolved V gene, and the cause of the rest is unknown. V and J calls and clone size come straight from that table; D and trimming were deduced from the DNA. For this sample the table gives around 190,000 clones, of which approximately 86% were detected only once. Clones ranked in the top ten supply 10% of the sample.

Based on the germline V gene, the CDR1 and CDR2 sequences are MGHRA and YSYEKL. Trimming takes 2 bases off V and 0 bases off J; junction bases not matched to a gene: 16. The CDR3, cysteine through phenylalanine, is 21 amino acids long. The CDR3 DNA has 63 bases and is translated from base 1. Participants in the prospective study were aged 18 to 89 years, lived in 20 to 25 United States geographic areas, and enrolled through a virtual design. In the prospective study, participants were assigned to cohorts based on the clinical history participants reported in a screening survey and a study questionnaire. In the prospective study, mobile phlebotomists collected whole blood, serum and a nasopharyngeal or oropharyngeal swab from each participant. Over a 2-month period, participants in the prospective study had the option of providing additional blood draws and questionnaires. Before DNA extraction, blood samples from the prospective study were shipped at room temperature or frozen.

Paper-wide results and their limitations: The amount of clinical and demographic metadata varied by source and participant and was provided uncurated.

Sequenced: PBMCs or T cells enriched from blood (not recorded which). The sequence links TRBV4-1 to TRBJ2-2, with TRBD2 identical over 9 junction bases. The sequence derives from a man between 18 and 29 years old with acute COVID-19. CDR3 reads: CASSQLIPYGSGSSNTGELFF. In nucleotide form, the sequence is TGCGCCAGCAGCCAACTAATCCCTTATGGTAGCGGGAGCTCGAACACCGGGGAGCTGTTTTTT.